The 6 T cell receptor beta chains reported below all come from one sample, sequenced in a study of blood T cells in healthy people across ages. PCR was performed a second time for about 7 to 12 cycles using a sample-barcoded 5' primer and a J-beta primer mix. One entry per CDR3 protein, called by TCRdb with MiXCR from the 5' RACE reads. Of about 730,000 distinct CDR3 sequences listed, roughly 45% are singletons. The sample consisted of blood. The receptors originated from a woman aged 55-70 years in good health.

This clonotype occurred a few times. The chain recombines TRBV20-1 with TRBJ2-7; possible D gene TRBD2, 6 bases. This CDR3 spans 15 amino acids. Between the trimmed V and J ends, which lost 0 bases and 0 bases, there was a span of 12 bases. Germline values: CDR1 DFQATT, CDR2 SNEGSKA (reference sequence). CDR3 residues: CSARDVGGSSYEQYF. The CDR3 nucleotides are TGCAGTGCTAGAGACGTGGGAGGCAGCTCCTACGAGCAGTACTTC.

This rearrangement joins TRBV12-3 or TRBV12-4 to TRBJ2-1, with D perhaps matching TRBD1 (6 bases). The CDR3 is 12 amino acids. Trimming removed 6 bases from V and 7 bases from J, with 10 bases in between. In DNA form, the CDR3 reads TGTGCCAGCAGCAGAGACAGGAATGAGCAGTTCTTC. Protein sequence: CASSRDRNEQFF.

This clonotype was found a few times. The chain has TRBV3-1 and TRBJ2-6; possibly TRBD2 for D (5 bases). The CDR3 runs 16 residues. CDR1 LGHDT and CDR2 YNNKEL come from the germline V gene (reference sequence). Trimming stripped 4 bases from V and 1 base from J, with 11 bases between. The CDR3 DNA reads as TGTGCCAGCAGCCGTCGGGGTTTGTCTGGGGCCAACGTCCTGACTTTC. Encoded protein: CASSRRGLSGANVLTF.

The genes are TRBV7-9 and TRBJ1-4, with D unclear. Germline V gene lookup returns CDR1 SEHNR and CDR2 FQNEAQ (reference sequence). The CDR3 length is 14 residues. The ends were cut back, 6 bases at V and 4 bases at J, with 12 bases in the middle. CDR3 in amino acids: CASRRGVLNEKLFF. For the CDR3, the DNA is TGTGCCAGCAGACGAGGCGTACTTAATGAAAAACTGTTTTTT. Complete variable domain (other parts from reference TRBV7-9 and TRBJ1-4): DTGVSQNPRHKITKRGQNVTFRCDPISEHNRLYWYRQTLGQGPEFLTYFQNEAQLEKSRLLSDRFSAERPKGSFSTLEIQRTEQGDSAMYLCASRRGVLNEKLFFGSGTQLSVL.

This clonotype was counted between two and nine times. This chain's CDR3 is CASSLGGADTDTQYF. Here the CDR3 DNA reads TGTGCCAGCAGCTTAGGCGGTGCGGACACAGATACGCAGTATTTT. The chain carries TRBV7-2 and TRBJ2-3; D is uncertain. This CDR3 contains 15 residues. Germline values: CDR1 SGHTA, CDR2 FQGNSA. The germline V and J ends were trimmed by 1 base and 2 bases, with 10 bases remaining between them. Combining the CDR3 with reference TRBV7-2 and TRBJ2-3 gives the whole variable domain GAGVSQSPSNKVTEKGKDVELRCDPISGHTALYWYRQSLGQGLEFLIYFQGNSAPDKSGLPSDRFSAERTGGSVSTLTIQRTQQEDSAVYLCASSLGGADTDTQYFGPGTRLTVL.

The rearrangement uses TRBV30 and TRBJ2-7; perhaps D is TRBD1 or TRBD2 (5 bases each). Trimming pared 1 base from V and 1 base from J, leaving 14 bases between. The CDR3 has 15 residues. Germline V lookup: CDR1 GTSNPN, CDR2 SVGIG (reference sequence). Here the CDR3 DNA reads TGTGCCTGGAGTGATTTCCGGGGCTTGTCCTACGAGCAGTACTTC. It codes for CAWSDFRGLSYEQYF.